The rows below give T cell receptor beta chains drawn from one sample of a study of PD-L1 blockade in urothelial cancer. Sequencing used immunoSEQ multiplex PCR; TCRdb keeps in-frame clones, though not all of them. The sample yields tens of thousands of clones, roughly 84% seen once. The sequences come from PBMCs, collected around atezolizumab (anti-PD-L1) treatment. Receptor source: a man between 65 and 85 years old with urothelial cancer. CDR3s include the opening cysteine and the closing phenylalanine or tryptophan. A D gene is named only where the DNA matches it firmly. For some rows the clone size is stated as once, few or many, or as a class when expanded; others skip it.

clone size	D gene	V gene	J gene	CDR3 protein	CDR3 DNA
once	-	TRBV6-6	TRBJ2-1	CASSPRLGNNEQFF	TGTGCCAGCAGCCCTCGTCTAGGCAACAATGAGCAGTTCTTC
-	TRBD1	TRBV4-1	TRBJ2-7	CASSQSPGTAGSYEQYF	TGCGCCAGCAGCCAAAGCCCCGGGACAGCCGGTTCCTACGAGCAGTACTTC
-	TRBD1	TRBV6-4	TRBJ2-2	CASRGQLTGELFF	TGTGCCAGCAGGGGACAGCTCACCGGGGAGCTGTTTTTT
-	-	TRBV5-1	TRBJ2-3	CASSLGQGIADTQYF	TGCGCCAGCAGCTTGGGGCAGGGGATAGCAGATACGCAGTATTTT
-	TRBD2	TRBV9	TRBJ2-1	CASSVGSGRANEQFF	TGTGCCAGCAGCGTAGGGAGCGGGAGGGCCAATGAGCAGTTCTTC
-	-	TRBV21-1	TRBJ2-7	CASSLCDPYRAHEQYF	TGTGCCAGCAGCCTCTGTGATCCCTACAGGGCCCACGAGCAGTACTTC
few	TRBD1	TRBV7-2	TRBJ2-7	CASSSSTGFVYEQYF	TGTGCCAGCAGCTCATCGACAGGGTTCGTGTACGAGCAGTACTTC
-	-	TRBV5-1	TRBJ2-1	CASSDGSVWANEQFF	TGCGCCAGCAGCGATGGGTCTGTATGGGCCAATGAGCAGTTCTTC
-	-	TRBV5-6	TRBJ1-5	CASSPGHQGTSNQPQHF	TGTGCCAGCAGCCCCGGGCATCAGGGTACTAGCAATCAGCCCCAGCATTTT
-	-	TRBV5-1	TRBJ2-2	CASSSDRSRNTGELFF	TGCGCCAGCAGCTCGGATAGGAGCCGGAACACCGGGGAGCTGTTTTTT
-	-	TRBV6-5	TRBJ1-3	CATRMGTKGNTIYF	TGTGCCACTAGGATGGGGACTAAAGGAAACACCATATATTTT
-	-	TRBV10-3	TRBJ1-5	CAISENGDGNQPQHF	TGTGCCATCAGTGAGAACGGGGATGGCAATCAGCCCCAGCATTTT
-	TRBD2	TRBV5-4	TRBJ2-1	CASSRFPLTAGEKNEQFF	TGTGCCAGCAGCCGTTTCCCCCTAACGGCGGGAGAAAAGAATGAGCAGTTCTTC
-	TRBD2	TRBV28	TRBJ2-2	CASNTPGLAVGELFF	TGTGCCAGCAACACTCCGGGACTAGCCGTCGGGGAGCTGTTTTTT
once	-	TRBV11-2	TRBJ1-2	CASSLGGGGYTF	TGTGCCAGCAGCTTAGGAGGCGGAGGCTACACCTTC
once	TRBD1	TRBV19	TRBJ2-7	CASSLTPGQGNEQYF	TGTGCCAGTAGCTTAACACCGGGACAGGGGAACGAGCAGTACTTC
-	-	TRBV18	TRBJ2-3	CASSRAGKDTQYF	TGTGCCAGCTCACGGGCGGGGAAGGATACGCAGTATTTT
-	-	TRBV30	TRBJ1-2	CAWSVGDRTIGRGYTF	TGTGCCTGGAGTGTAGGTGACAGGACAATCGGCCGTGGCTACACCTTC
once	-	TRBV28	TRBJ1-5	CASSFSGANQPQHF	TGTGCCAGCAGTTTTTCAGGGGCTAATCAGCCCCAGCATTTT
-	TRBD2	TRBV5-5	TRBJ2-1	CASSLVGLAAYNEQFF	TGTGCCAGCAGCTTGGTTGGACTAGCGGCTTACAATGAGCAGTTCTTC
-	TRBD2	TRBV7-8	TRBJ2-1	CASSLATSGVYNEQFF	TGTGCCAGCAGCTTAGCTACCAGCGGGGTCTACAATGAGCAGTTCTTC
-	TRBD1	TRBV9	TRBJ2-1	CASSPRTGLPGYNEQFF	TGTGCCAGCAGCCCGAGGACAGGGTTACCGGGTTATAATGAGCAGTTCTTC
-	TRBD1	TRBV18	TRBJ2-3	CASSQSGQGLGTSTDTQYF	TGTGCCAGCTCACAATCGGGACAGGGTTTGGGAACAAGCACAGATACGCAGTATTTT
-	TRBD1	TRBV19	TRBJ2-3	CATAAGGAGTDTQYF	TGTGCCACCGCGGCAGGGGGCGCGGGCACAGATACGCAGTATTTT
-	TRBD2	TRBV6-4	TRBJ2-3	CASSSGSGSDTQYF	TGTGCCAGCAGTAGCGGGAGTGGGTCAGATACGCAGTATTTT
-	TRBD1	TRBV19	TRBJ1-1	CASPPDRAVNTEAFF	TGTGCCAGTCCCCCGGACAGGGCTGTGAACACTGAAGCTTTCTTT
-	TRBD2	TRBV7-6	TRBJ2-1	CASSLTSGRANEQFF	TGTGCCAGCAGCTTGACTAGCGGGAGAGCAAATGAGCAGTTCTTC
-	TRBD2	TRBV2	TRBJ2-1	CASREGLAGGVRVNEQFF	TGTGCCAGCAGGGAGGGACTAGCGGGAGGAGTTAGGGTAAATGAGCAGTTCTTC
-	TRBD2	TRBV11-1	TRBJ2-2	CASSPLAGANTGELFF	TGTGCCAGCAGCCCCTTAGCGGGTGCGAACACCGGGGAGCTGTTTTTT
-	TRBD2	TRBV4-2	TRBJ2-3	CASSQEHAGGGVGTDTQYF	TGTGCCAGCAGCCAAGAACACGCGGGAGGGGGCGTGGGCACAGATACGCAGTATTTT
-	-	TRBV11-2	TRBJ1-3	CASSLGASGNTIYF	TGTGCCAGCAGCTTGGGGGCCTCTGGAAACACCATATATTTT
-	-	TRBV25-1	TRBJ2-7	CASSALYEQYF	TGTGCCAGCAGTGCCCTCTACGAGCAGTACTTC
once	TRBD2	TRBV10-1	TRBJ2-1	CASTTSGRPEREQFF	TGCGCCAGCACAACTAGCGGGAGGCCAGAGCGGGAGCAGTTCTTC
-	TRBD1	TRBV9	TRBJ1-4	CASSAFDRVPNEKLFF	TGTGCCAGCAGCGCTTTCGACAGGGTCCCTAATGAAAAACTGTTTTTT
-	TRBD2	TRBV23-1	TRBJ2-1	CASSQNTSGRPYNEQFF	TGCGCCAGCAGTCAAAACACTAGCGGGAGACCCTACAATGAGCAGTTCTTC
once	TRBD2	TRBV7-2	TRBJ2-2	CASAGVGNTGELFF	TGTGCCAGCGCGGGAGTGGGGAACACCGGGGAGCTGTTTTTT
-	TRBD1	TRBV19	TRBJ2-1	CASSTGQGANEQFF	TGTGCCAGTAGTACCGGACAGGGGGCCAATGAGCAGTTCTTC
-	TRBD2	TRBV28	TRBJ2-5	CASRAGGGQETQYF	TGTGCCAGCAGGGCGGGAGGGGGCCAAGAGACCCAGTACTTC
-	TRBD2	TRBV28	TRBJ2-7	CASSPRLAGGPMVGREQYF	TGTGCCAGCAGCCCTCGACTAGCGGGAGGGCCGATGGTGGGGAGGGAGCAGTACTTC
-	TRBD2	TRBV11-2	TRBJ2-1	CAAKRERGNEQFF	TGTGCAGCCAAGCGGGAGAGGGGGAATGAGCAGTTCTTC
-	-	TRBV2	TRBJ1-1	CASSGSERTEAFF	TGTGCCAGCAGTGGCTCGGAGCGGACTGAAGCTTTCTTT
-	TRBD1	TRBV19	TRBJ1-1	CASSRQGDTEAFF	TGTGCCAGTAGTCGGCAGGGGGACACTGAAGCTTTCTTT